The rows below give T cell receptor beta chains drawn from one sample of a study of identical twins. TCRdb re-analysed the 5' RACE reads in MiXCR, keeping a single row per CDR3 protein. The profile shows approximately 1.8 million distinct CDR3 sequences, under 35% of them singletons. Input material: cord blood. These receptors originate from a newborn girl in good health. The CDR3 runs from the conserved cysteine through the conserved F or W. The D gene is left open where the match is weak. Rows give clone size only sometimes, using once, few, many, or a class for an expanded clone.

v_call,j_call,d_call,clone_size,cdr3_aa,cdr3_nt
TRBV5-4,TRBJ2-3,NA,NA,CASSLESQDTQYF,TGTGCCAGCAGCTTGGAGTCGCAAGATACGCAGTATTTT
TRBV5-1,TRBJ2-3,NA,NA,CASSLVIGGTDTQYF,TGCGCCAGCAGCTTGGTTATTGGGGGCACAGATACGCAGTATTTT
TRBV4-2,TRBJ2-3,TRBD2,few,CASSPLAGGRADTQYF,TGTGCCAGCAGCCCGTTAGCGGGAGGGCGGGCAGATACGCAGTATTTT
TRBV10-3,TRBJ2-4,NA,few,CAISDQGRAKNIQYF,TGTGCCATCAGTGACCAGGGGAGAGCCAAAAACATTCAGTACTTC
TRBV20-1,TRBJ2-1,TRBD1,NA,CSARGQGSAYNEQFF,TGCAGTGCTAGGGGACAGGGTTCGGCCTACAATGAGCAGTTCTTC
TRBV7-2,TRBJ2-3,TRBD1,NA,CASSWLPGQGTDTQYF,TGTGCCAGCAGCTGGTTACCGGGACAGGGCACAGATACGCAGTATTTT
TRBV9,TRBJ2-1,TRBD2,NA,CASSVVAGLASNEQFF,TGTGCCAGCAGCGTAGTGGCGGGACTAGCGTCCAATGAGCAGTTCTTC
TRBV3-1,TRBJ2-7,TRBD2,NA,CASSQGREYEQYF,TGTGCCAGCAGCCAAGGGCGGGAGTACGAGCAGTACTTC
TRBV4-2,TRBJ2-7,NA,NA,CASSQDPGDAYEQYF,TGTGCCAGCAGCCAAGATCCGGGAGATGCCTACGAGCAGTACTTC
TRBV29-1,TRBJ1-3,NA,NA,CSVAKSGNTIYF,TGCAGCGTTGCCAAATCTGGAAACACCATATATTTT
TRBV6-1,TRBJ2-4,NA,NA,CASTEGGPKNIQYF,TGTGCCAGCACCGAGGGGGGGCCCAAAAACATTCAGTACTTC
TRBV27,TRBJ2-7,NA,few,CASRLTPAGEYYEQYF,TGTGCCAGCAGGCTTACGCCTGCAGGGGAATACTACGAGCAGTACTTC
TRBV9,TRBJ2-3,TRBD2,NA,CASSVEDGSGGDSTDTQYF,TGTGCCAGCAGCGTAGAGGATGGTAGCGGGGGGGATAGTACAGATACGCAGTATTTT
TRBV3-1,TRBJ2-1,TRBD2,NA,CASSQGRTSGDPMSSYNEQFF,TGTGCCAGCAGCCAAGGGAGGACTAGCGGGGATCCCATGAGCTCCTACAATGAGCAGTTCTTC
TRBV20-1,TRBJ2-2,NA,NA,CSASALGELFF,TGCAGTGCTAGTGCTTTAGGGGAGCTGTTTTTT
TRBV7-2,TRBJ2-3,TRBD2,NA,CASSLLAEITQYF,TGTGCCAGCAGCTTGCTAGCGGAAATTACGCAGTATTTT
TRBV24-1,TRBJ2-5,NA,few,CATSDPGAATQETQYF,TGTGCCACCAGTGATCCTGGGGCAGCCACTCAAGAGACCCAGTACTTC
TRBV5-1,TRBJ1-2,NA,few,CASSLGTTDFYGYTF,TGCGCCAGCAGCTTGGGGACGACAGATTTCTATGGCTACACCTTC
TRBV6-5,TRBJ2-1,NA,few,CASSYGPGSDEQFF,TGTGCCAGCAGTTACGGACCGGGCTCCGATGAGCAGTTCTTC
TRBV27,TRBJ1-6,NA,NA,CASSRWVENSPLHF,TGTGCCAGCAGCCGCTGGGTAGAGAATTCACCCCTCCACTTT
TRBV29-1,TRBJ2-7,NA,few,CSVARAPGDEQYF,TGCAGCGTTGCACGCGCCCCTGGAGACGAGCAGTACTTC
TRBV7-2,TRBJ2-7,TRBD1,few,CASSLEALWDSSYEQYF,TGTGCCAGCAGCTTAGAAGCACTGTGGGACAGTTCCTACGAGCAGTACTTC
TRBV25-1,TRBJ2-1,NA,NA,CASSEYSTGEQFF,TGTGCCAGCAGTGAATACTCTACGGGGGAGCAGTTCTTC
TRBV12-3/TRBV12-4,TRBJ2-5,NA,few,CASSQRSQETQYF,TGTGCCAGCAGTCAAAGGTCTCAAGAGACCCAGTACTTC
TRBV21-1,TRBJ1-1,NA,NA,CASRTRPRPFF,TGTGCCAGCAGGACCAGACCGCGTCCTTTCTTT
TRBV6-5,TRBJ2-4,TRBD1,NA,CASSRTDRYNEQYF,TGTGCCAGCAGTCGAACGGACAGGTACAATGAGCAGTACTTC
TRBV15,TRBJ2-3,NA,NA,CATSRVGGLTDTQYF,TGTGCCACCAGCAGAGTAGGGGGGCTCACAGATACGCAGTATTTT
TRBV20-1,TRBJ1-2,NA,NA,CSAREYGNYGYTF,TGCAGTGCTAGAGAGTACGGGAACTATGGCTACACCTTC
TRBV7-8,TRBJ2-1,TRBD2,NA,CASSFRSAGDRGNEQFF,TGTGCCAGCAGCTTTAGAAGTGCGGGAGATCGTGGAAATGAGCAGTTCTTC
TRBV12-3/TRBV12-4,TRBJ2-1,TRBD2,NA,CASTKYGGSSYNGQFF,TGTGCCAGCACCAAGTACGGCGGGAGCTCCTACAATGGGCAGTTCTTC
TRBV9,TRBJ2-3,TRBD2,NA,CTSSSRTSGTDTQYF,TGTACCAGCAGCTCCCGGACTAGCGGCACAGATACGCAGTATTTT
TRBV11-2,TRBJ1-1,TRBD1,few,CASSLRPTGAVNTEAFF,TGTGCCAGCAGCTTAAGGCCGACAGGGGCGGTGAACACTGAAGCTTTCTTT
TRBV24-1,TRBJ2-7,TRBD1,few,CATSDASGGNEQYF,TGTGCCACCAGTGATGCCTCAGGGGGCAATGAGCAGTACTTC
TRBV20-1,TRBJ2-3,NA,NA,CSASDQLTDTQYF,TGCAGTGCCTCCGACCAACTCACAGATACGCAGTATTTT
TRBV10-3,TRBJ2-7,NA,many,CAISESAGSSYEQYF,TGTGCCATCAGTGAGTCGGCAGGGAGCTCCTACGAGCAGTACTTC
TRBV5-6,TRBJ1-1,NA,NA,CASSLGRGREGTEAFF,TGTGCCAGCAGCTTGGGTCGGGGGCGCGAGGGCACTGAAGCTTTCTTT
TRBV5-1,TRBJ2-3,TRBD1,few,CASSPGQGITDTQYF,TGCGCCAGCAGCCCCGGACAGGGTATCACAGATACGCAGTATTTT
TRBV20-1,TRBJ2-1,NA,NA,CSAREGGNEQFF,TGCAGTGCTAGGGAGGGGGGGAATGAGCAGTTCTTC
TRBV25-1,TRBJ1-4,NA,few,CASSGPRGGEKLFF,TGTGCCAGCAGTGGCCCCAGAGGTGGTGAAAAACTGTTTTTT
TRBV28,TRBJ1-4,NA,NA,CASSLVQRGNEKLFF,TGTGCCAGCAGTTTGGTCCAGCGGGGTAATGAAAAACTGTTTTTT
TRBV13,TRBJ1-2,NA,few,CASSPIFGQNYGYTF,TGTGCCAGCAGCCCTATTTTCGGACAAAACTATGGCTACACCTTC
TRBV25-1,TRBJ2-5,NA,few,CASSGPLQETQYF,TGTGCCAGCAGTGGCCCCCTACAAGAGACCCAGTACTTC
TRBV20-1,TRBJ2-7,TRBD2,NA,CSARGDLAGGYEQYF,TGCAGTGCTAGAGGCGACCTAGCGGGAGGCTACGAGCAGTACTTC
TRBV6-1,TRBJ1-6,NA,NA,CASASYSYNSPLHF,TGTGCCAGCGCGAGTTACTCCTATAATTCACCCCTCCACTTT
TRBV27,TRBJ1-1,TRBD1,NA,CASSPPTGRFTEAFF,TGTGCCAGCAGTCCCCCGACAGGGAGGTTCACTGAAGCTTTCTTT
TRBV7-9,TRBJ2-2,NA,NA,CATRTGELFF,TGTGCCACCCGGACCGGGGAGCTGTTTTTT
TRBV27,TRBJ2-7,TRBD2,many,CASSPGTSPYEQYF,TGTGCCAGCAGTCCCGGGACTAGCCCCTACGAGCAGTACTTC
TRBV20-1,TRBJ1-1,NA,NA,CSARDLGKSRTEAFF,TGCAGTGCTAGAGATCTGGGTAAAAGTAGGACTGAAGCTTTCTTT
TRBV29-1,TRBJ2-6,NA,few,CSVDISGANVLTF,TGCAGCGTTGACATCTCTGGGGCCAACGTCCTGACTTTC
TRBV20-1,TRBJ1-5,NA,NA,CSARDPGGTNQPQHF,TGCAGTGCTAGAGATCCGGGGGGCACCAATCAGCCCCAGCATTTT
TRBV5-4,TRBJ1-2,NA,few,CASSSIGDRNYGYTF,TGTGCCAGCAGCTCTATCGGGGACCGCAACTATGGCTACACCTTC
TRBV5-1,TRBJ2-2,TRBD2,NA,CASNPIAGLNTGELFF,TGCGCCAGCAACCCAATAGCGGGCCTGAACACCGGGGAGCTGTTTTTT
TRBV25-1,TRBJ2-3,NA,NA,CASSAPSRGLSTDTQYF,TGTGCCAGCAGTGCTCCCTCAAGGGGCTTGAGCACAGATACGCAGTATTTT
TRBV3-1,TRBJ2-1,TRBD2,NA,CASSAQLAGGPSNEQFF,TGTGCCAGCAGCGCCCAACTAGCGGGAGGGCCCTCCAATGAGCAGTTCTTC
TRBV2,TRBJ1-5,NA,NA,CASNEDSNQPQHF,TGTGCCAGCAACGAGGACAGCAATCAGCCCCAGCATTTT
TRBV20-1,TRBJ1-1,NA,many,CSAQGNTEAFF,TGCAGCGCTCAGGGGAACACTGAAGCTTTCTTT
TRBV12-3/TRBV12-4,TRBJ1-4,TRBD1,NA,CASSVMGQGVEKLFF,TGTGCCAGCAGCGTGATGGGACAGGGAGTAGAAAAACTGTTTTTT
TRBV7-8,TRBJ1-4,NA,once,CASSAKTSPGTNEKLFF,TGTGCCAGCAGCGCTAAAACATCCCCCGGGACTAATGAAAAACTGTTTTTT
TRBV12-3/TRBV12-4,TRBJ2-3,TRBD2,few,CASSLLAGTDMQYF,TGTGCCAGCAGCCTCCTAGCGGGAACAGATATGCAGTATTTT
TRBV12-3/TRBV12-4,TRBJ2-3,TRBD2,NA,CASSFAWVASGRTDTQYF,TGTGCCAGCAGTTTCGCTTGGGTTGCGAGCGGGAGAACAGATACGCAGTATTTT